A single sample gave rise to the 24 T cell receptor beta chains below, sequenced in a study of OX40 agonist ivuxolimab in advanced cancers. Assay: immunoSEQ multiplex PCR; the TCRdb copy retains only in-frame clones and omits some. This table holds 45,000 to 70,000 clones, more than 85% found once. This material consisted of CD4+ or CD8+ T cells sorted from blood, taken in a trial of the OX40 agonist ivuxolimab. The receptors come from an adult with an advanced solid tumor such as melanoma, head and neck, liver or kidney cancer.

The V and J genes are TRBV5-6 and TRBJ2-3; unclear D gene. The CDR3 has 14 amino acids. Germline loops: CDR1 SGHDT, CDR2 YYEEEE. Trimming stripped 2 bases from V and 0 bases from J, with 7 bases between. Written as DNA, the CDR3 is TGTGCCAGCAGCTTTCAGACTAGCACAGATACGCAGTATTTT. Translated: CASSFQTSTDTQYF.

V and J are TRBV19 and TRBJ2-2; 13 bases are a match to TRBD2. Germline CDR1 is LNHDA and CDR2 is SQIVND (reference sequence). J was trimmed by 6 bases and V by 4 bases; bases with no gene match: 2. The CDR3 loop spans 15 amino acids. Here the CDR3 reads CASSTGLAGAGELFF. For the CDR3, the DNA is TGTGCCAGTAGTACTGGACTAGCGGGAGCCGGGGAGCTGTTTTTT.

V and J are TRBV27 and TRBJ1-3; D call uncertain. Deletions cut 3 bases from V and 8 bases from J, with 11 bases between. Germline assignment: CDR1 MNHEY and CDR2 SMNVEV (reference sequence). This CDR3 spans 13 amino acids. The CDR3 region has the DNA TGTGCCAGCAGTTTTTCCGGGTCTGACACCATATATTTT. This codes for CASSFSGSDTIYF.

Only one count was recorded for this clone. This chain uses TRBV5-1 with TRBJ2-7; unclear D gene. The CDR3 totals 11 residues. CDR1 is SGHRS, CDR2 YFSETQ, per germline. V was pared by 2 bases and J by 7 bases, with 7 bases between. Written as DNA, the CDR3 is TGCGCCAGCAGCTTCCGGCAGGAGCAGTACTTC. Residues: CASSFRQEQYF.

The chain has TRBV6-4 and TRBJ1-5; D possibly corresponds to TRBD1 (6 bases). Germline values: CDR1 MRHNA, CDR2 SNTAGT. The CDR3 contains 15 residues. The V end was cut by 0 bases, the J end by 7 bases, with 13 bases between. The DNA for the CDR3 is TGTGCCAGCAGTGACTCGGGGGGGGGCGGGCAGCCCCAGCATTTT. This codes for CASSDSGGGGQPQHF.

This chain joins TRBV7-8 and TRBJ2-2; no clear D gene. The CDR3 extends over 16 amino acids. Germline CDR1 reads SGHVS; CDR2 reads FQNEAQ. V lost 4 bases and J lost 5, with 17 bases in between. The CDR3 coding sequence is TGTGCCAGCAGCTCGGGCCAGCGCTATGGGACCGGGGAGCTGTTTTTT. Amino acid sequence: CASSSGQRYGTGELFF.

The genes are TRBV7-2 and TRBJ1-3, with D hard to call. This CDR3 is built from 16 residues. Germline V CDR1 and CDR2: SGHTA, FQGNSA. Between the trimmed V and J ends, which lost 5 bases and 0 bases, there was a span of 14 bases. Written as DNA, the CDR3 is TGTGCCAGCAGCCCAAGCTCTGTTAACTCTGGAAACACCATATATTTT. The encoded protein is CASSPSSVNSGNTIYF. Full variable domain (remainder filled in from reference TRBV7-2 and TRBJ1-3): GAGVSQSPSNKVTEKGKDVELRCDPISGHTALYWYRQSLGQGLEFLIYFQGNSAPDKSGLPSDRFSAERTGGSVSTLTIQRTQQEDSAVYLCASSPSSVNSGNTIYFGEGSWLTVV.

The V and J genes are TRBV6-5 and TRBJ2-7, with D maybe TRBD2 (6 bases). V lost 2 bases and J lost 3, with 11 bases in between. The CDR3 length is 14 residues. Germline CDR1 reads MNHEY; CDR2 reads SVGAGI. The CDR3 here is CASSYRRESYEQYF. The CDR3 nucleotides read TGTGCCAGCAGTTACCGTCGGGAGAGCTACGAGCAGTACTTC.

A remark on this clone: Other DNA sequences of this sample code for an identical CDR3. The chain employs TRBV7-3 and TRBJ1-1, with 10 bases lining up with TRBD1. Losses at the gene ends were 4 bases for V and 4 bases for J; bases not matched to a gene: 0. Germline-derived CDR1 and CDR2 are SGHTA and FQGTGA. The CDR3 totals 13 residues. The CDR3 DNA reads as TGTGCCAGCAGCTGGACAGGGGGCACTGAAGCTTTCTTT. This sequence encodes CASSWTGGTEAFF.

Here the CDR3 DNA reads TGTGCCAGTAGTAGGGCAGGGACTAGCACAGATACGCAGTATTTT. It encodes CASSRAGTSTDTQYF. The rearrangement uses TRBV19 and TRBJ2-3, with D maybe TRBD2 (6 bases). This CDR3 contains 15 residues. V lost 4 bases, J lost 0 bases, and 11 bases lay in between. Germline V gene data show CDR1 as LNHDA and CDR2 as SQIVND (reference sequence). Looking up the rest from reference TRBV19 and TRBJ2-3 gives the full variable domain: DGGITQSPKYLFRKEGQNVTLSCEQNLNHDAMYWYRQDPGQGLRLIYYSQIVNDFQKGDIAEGYSVSREKKESFPLTVTSAQKNPTAFYLCASSRAGTSTDTQYFGPGTRLTVL.

V is TRBV11-2 and J is TRBJ1-1; D is unclear. V lost 4 bases and J lost 0, with 9 bases in between. CDR3 length equals 14 residues. Germline V gene sequence: CDR1 SGHAT, CDR2 FQNNGV. The CDR3 reads CASSSSWVNTEAFF. CDR3 sequence (DNA): TGTGCCAGCAGCTCATCTTGGGTGAACACTGAAGCTTTCTTT.

The chain has TRBV6-4 and TRBJ1-5, with D unresolved. The CDR3 length is 9 residues. The V and J ends lost 11 bases and 15 bases respectively, with 14 bases between them. Germline V gives CDR1 MRHNA, CDR2 SNTAGT. The CDR3 is CAGTTPRHF. The CDR3 DNA follows: TGTGCCGGAACCACGCCACGGCATTTT.

This sequence joins TRBV28 and TRBJ1-5; a weak D match, TRBD1 (6 bases). Deletions cut 7 bases from V and 4 bases from J, with 17 bases between. This CDR3 has 15 amino acids. Germline V gene data show CDR1 as MDHEN and CDR2 as SYDVKM. The CDR3 loop reads CASTRSQGRNQPQHF. The CDR3 DNA follows: TGTGCCAGCACTCGTTCACAGGGAAGGAATCAGCCCCAGCATTTT.

Regarding this clone: The junction shows a germline mismatch at one end, possibly a read error. V usage is TRBV2 and J usage is TRBJ2-1; 10 nucleotides agree with TRBD2. CDR1 and CDR2 (germline): SNHLY, FYNNEI. CDR3 length equals 14 residues. The CDR3 is CASGTSGIYHEQFF. For the CDR3, the DNA is TGTGCCAGCGGCACTAGCGGGATCTACCATGAGCAGTTCTTC.

This clone was detected only a few times. This chain uses TRBV30 with TRBJ1-5, with TRBD1 as a possible D gene (6 bases). Between the trimmed V and J ends, which lost 0 bases and 5 bases, there was a span of 11 bases. Germline lookup yields CDR1 GTSNPN and CDR2 SVGIG (reference sequence). This CDR3 is built from 14 residues. This CDR3 reads CAWSVGAGDQPQHF. The CDR3 DNA reads TGTGCCTGGAGTGTGGGGGCTGGGGATCAGCCCCAGCATTTT.

The chain joins TRBV5-1 to TRBJ2-2; the D is unclear. With 7 bases removed from V and 2 bases from J, the gap between germline ends came to 3 bases. The CDR3 has 11 residues. Looked up from germline, CDR1 is SGHRS and CDR2 is YFSETQ. CDR3 loop: CASGNTGELFF. CDR3 nucleotide sequence: TGCGCCAGCGGAAACACCGGGGAGCTGTTTTTT.

This clone was detected only once. The V call is TRBV5-8, the J call TRBJ1-1, with a weak D call TRBD1 (6 bases). The CDR3 is made up of 14 amino acids. The ends were cut back, 4 bases at V and 4 bases at J, with 14 bases in the middle. In germline, CDR1 is SGHTS, CDR2 YDEGEE. The CDR3 loop is CASSTRGTGTEAFF. The CDR3 coding sequence is TGTGCCAGCAGCACCAGGGGTACGGGCACTGAAGCTTTCTTT.

J is TRBJ2-7 and V is TRBV28, with 10 bases matching TRBD1. The CDR3 runs to 13 residues. CDR1 is MDHEN and CDR2 is SYDVKM in the germline V gene. V trimming: 10 bases; J trimming: 4 bases; junction bases outside the gene matches: 7. CDR3 DNA: TGTGCCACCGGGACAGGGGTGAAGTACGAGCAGTACTTC. This codes for CATGTGVKYEQYF.

The chain couples TRBV30 to TRBJ1-2, with 8 bases fitting TRBD1. J was trimmed by 5 bases and V by 3 bases; bases with no gene match: 5. Germline assignment: CDR1 GTSNPN and CDR2 SVGIG (reference sequence). The CDR3 is 13 residues long. In nucleotides, the CDR3 is TGTGCCTGGAGCGAGGGACAGGAGTATGGCTACACCTTC. Amino acid sequence: CAWSEGQEYGYTF.

The chain employs TRBV5-6 and TRBJ2-3; D is ambiguous. V was shortened by 4 bases and J by 2 bases, with 11 bases between the two germline ends. The CDR3 contains 14 residues. In germline, CDR1 is SGHDT, CDR2 YYEEEE. CDR3 sequence: CASSRYRVTDTQYF. The CDR3 coding sequence is TGTGCCAGCAGCAGGTACCGAGTCACAGATACGCAGTATTTT.

The CDR3 loop reads CAIRETGTYEQYF. The CDR3 bases are TGTGCCATCAGAGAGACAGGAACCTACGAGCAGTACTTC. The chain links TRBV10-3 to TRBJ2-5, with D tentatively TRBD1 (6 bases). The J call may be in error: the DNA end matches TRBJ2-7 better. CDR1 and CDR2 (germline): ENHRY, SYGVKD. The CDR3 runs to 13 residues.

The CDR3 reads CAWSDSGRATEQFF. As DNA, the CDR3 is TGTGCCTGGAGTGATAGCGGGAGGGCCACAGAGCAGTTCTTC. This chain connects TRBV30 to TRBJ2-1, with 11 bases that match TRBD2. Unmatched junction bases numbered 6, after V lost 1 base and J lost 10 bases. Germline-derived CDR1 and CDR2 are GTSNPN and SVGIG (reference sequence). The CDR3 totals 14 residues.

V usage is TRBV30 and J usage is TRBJ1-5; D is ambiguous. This CDR3 region has 13 residues. The germline gives CDR1 GTSNPN, CDR2 SVGIG (reference sequence). Trimming took 0 bases from V and 6 from J, leaving 9 bases between them. The CDR3 sequence: CAWSVEGSQPQHF. Written as DNA, the CDR3 is TGTGCCTGGAGTGTAGAAGGGAGTCAGCCCCAGCATTTT.

The rearrangement links TRBV11-2 to TRBJ2-1, with 10 bases that match TRBD2. CDR3 length: 15 residues. Unmatched junction bases numbered 5, after V lost 5 bases and J lost 4 bases. CDR1 and CDR2 from the germline V gene are SGHAT and FQNNGV. CDR3 nucleotides: TGTGCCAGCAGCCCGGGACTAGCGCAATACAATGAGCAGTTCTTC. Translated: CASSPGLAQYNEQFF.